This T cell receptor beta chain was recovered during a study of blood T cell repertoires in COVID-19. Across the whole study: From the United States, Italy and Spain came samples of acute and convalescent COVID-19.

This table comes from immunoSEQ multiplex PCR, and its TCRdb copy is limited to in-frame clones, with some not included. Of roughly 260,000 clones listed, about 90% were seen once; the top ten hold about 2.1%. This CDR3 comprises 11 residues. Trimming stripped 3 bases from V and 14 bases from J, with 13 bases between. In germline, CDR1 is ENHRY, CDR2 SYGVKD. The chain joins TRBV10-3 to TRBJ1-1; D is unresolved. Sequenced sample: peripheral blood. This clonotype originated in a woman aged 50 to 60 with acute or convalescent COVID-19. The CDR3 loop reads CAISEGGRSFF. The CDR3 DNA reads TGTGCCATCAGTGAAGGAGGGAGAAGCTTCTTT.